This T cell receptor beta chain is from a study of PD-1 blockade in classical Hodgkin lymphoma. Study-wide points: Whatever underlies the repertoire differences (possibly disease activity or prior therapy) remains undefined. Significant TCR diversity gains by C4D1 occurred in CD4+ but not CD8+ cells. Exclusion was applied to patients who started nivolumab under 1 year after ASCT.

Assay used: immunoSEQ multiplex PCR; TCRdb lists only in-frame clones, some missing. The sample gives approximately 65,000 clones, approximately 89% of which show up once; 12% is in the top ten. All patients relapsed after autologous stem cell transplantation, and brentuximab vedotin exposure varied. Remarks on this clone: Its antigen remains unknown.

This CDR3 has 15 amino acids. In germline, CDR1 is LGHNA, CDR2 YSLEER. The ends lost 1 base at V and 10 bases at J; junction bases unmatched: 9. The receptor's source is a human donor with classical Hodgkin lymphoma. The chain recombines TRBV4-3 with TRBJ2-1; 8 bases match TRBD2. The sample here was peripheral blood mononuclear cells (PBMCs), taken at baseline. The CDR3 region is CASSQVTSGRGEQFF. The CDR3, as DNA: TGCGCCAGCAGCCAAGTAACTAGCGGCCGGGGGGAGCAGTTCTTC.